The 21 T cell receptor beta chains reported below all come from one sample, sequenced in a study of cytomegalovirus exposure and HLA in healthy donors. Primers for the PCR totalled 60 Vbeta and 13 Jbeta. The protocol was immunoSEQ multiplex PCR, while the TCRdb copy is restricted to in-frame clones and leaves out a portion. The table lists about 120,000 clones, 77% of them singletons. The material sequenced was PBMCs. These receptors all stem from a man in his fifties or sixties in good health and CMV-seropositive.

The genes are TRBV6-5 and TRBJ1-2, with 7 bases aligning to TRBD1. The V and J ends lost 2 bases and 2 bases, in that order; junction bases with no gene match: 5. The CDR3 is 15 residues long. Germline V lookup: CDR1 MNHEY, CDR2 SVGAGI. CDR3 sequence (DNA): TGTGCCAGCAGTTACCGCCGGGACAGCAACTATGGCTACACCTTC. Protein: CASSYRRDSNYGYTF.

This clone was observed a handful of times. The V and J genes are TRBV19 and TRBJ2-6; D unresolved. The V and J ends lost 6 bases and 2 bases respectively, with 5 bases between them. This CDR3 spans 13 amino acids. Germline loops: CDR1 LNHDA, CDR2 SQIVND (reference sequence). Written as DNA, the CDR3 is TGTGCCAGTAGAGAGGCTGGGGCCAACGTCCTGACTTTC. This gives the protein CASREAGANVLTF.

The genes are TRBV29-1 and TRBJ2-5; 11 nucleotides line up with TRBD2. CDR3 size: 12 residues. The V segment lost 6 bases and the J segment 11 bases; nucleotides outside the gene matches: 8. Germline values: CDR1 SQVTM, CDR2 ANQGSEA. The CDR3 sequence: CSVGTSGFKQYF. In DNA form, the CDR3 reads TGCAGCGTCGGGACTAGCGGTTTTAAGCAGTACTTC.

The rearrangement uses TRBV5-1 and TRBJ2-4; D is perhaps TRBD2 (5 bases). With 0 bases removed from V and 1 base from J, the gap between germline ends came to 11 bases. The CDR3 totals 16 residues. Germline lookup yields CDR1 SGHRS and CDR2 YFSETQ. The DNA of the CDR3 is TGCGCCAGCAGCTTGGGGCTGGGGAGCGCCAAAAACATTCAGTACTTC. Amino acid sequence: CASSLGLGSAKNIQYF.

The rearrangement links TRBV5-4 to TRBJ2-6, with 8 bases lining up with TRBD2. Trimming took 4 bases from V and 4 from J; bases not matched to a gene: 13. The CDR3 runs 18 residues. Germline V CDR1 and CDR2: SGHNT, YYREEE (reference sequence). CDR3 in amino acids: CASSRGGGASRGANVLTF. CDR3 coding DNA: TGTGCCAGCAGCCGGGGGGGAGGGGCCTCGAGGGGGGCCAACGTCCTGACTTTC.

The chain is built from TRBV14 and TRBJ1-6; possibly TRBD1 for D (5 bases). Trimming removed 5 bases at V and 0 bases at J, with 8 bases between. The CDR3 sequence is 15 residues long. Germline CDR1 reads SGHDN; CDR2 reads FVKESK. CDR3 region: CASSGGSSYNSPLHF. CDR3 bases: TGTGCCAGCAGCGGGGGGAGCTCCTATAATTCACCCCTCCACTTT.

The chain carries TRBV18 and TRBJ2-7, with D unclear. The V gene's germline CDR1 is KGHSH and CDR2 LQKENI. V lost 3 bases to trimming and J lost 1 base, with 7 bases between them. The length of the CDR3 is 13 residues. CDR3 bases: TGTGCCAGCTCACCCGAGTCATCCTACGAGCAGTACTTC. This encodes CASSPESSYEQYF. Filled out from reference TRBV18 and TRBJ2-7, the complete variable domain reads NAGVMQNPRHLVRRRGQEARLRCSPMKGHSHVYWYRQLPEEGLKFMVYLQKENIIDESGMPKERFSAEFPKEGPSILRIQQVVRGDSAAYFCASSPESSYEQYFGPGTRLTVT.

The V gene is TRBV27, the J gene TRBJ2-7; 9 bases are a match to TRBD1. Germline trimming cut 6 bases from V and 9 bases from J; bases unmatched to any gene: 15. Germline V gene data show CDR1 as MNHEY and CDR2 as SMNVEV (reference sequence). The CDR3 runs to 15 residues. CDR3 bases: TGTGCCAGCAGCCCAAGACAGGGGGTGGCTACGGGGCAGTACTTC. Translation gives CASSPRQGVATGQYF.

The rearrangement links TRBV6-5 to TRBJ1-2; possibly TRBD1 for D (5 bases). This CDR3 has 14 amino acids. Per the germline V gene, CDR1 is MNHEY and CDR2 is SVGAGI. The V end lost 5 bases, the J end lost 8 bases, and 18 bases lay between the germline ends. In DNA form, the CDR3 reads TGTGCCAGCAGTCCGGGACTTTCCCAGAAAGGCTACACCTTC. Its translation is CASSPGLSQKGYTF.

The chain carries TRBV10-3 and TRBJ2-3; TRBD2 might be the D (5 bases). The V end lost 6 bases, the J end lost 9 bases, and 19 bases lay between the germline ends. The germline V gene encodes CDR1 ENHRY and CDR2 SYGVKD. The CDR3 is 14 residues long. The CDR3 nucleotides read TGTGCCATCAGAAAGGGAGACCACGCAGGAACGCAGTATTTT. This sequence encodes CAIRKGDHAGTQYF.

V usage is TRBV28 and J usage is TRBJ1-2; TRBD1 matches at 7 bases. Unmatched junction bases numbered 2, after V lost 5 bases and J lost 2 bases. Per germline, CDR1 MDHEN and CDR2 SYDVKM. The CDR3 consists of 13 residues. As DNA, the CDR3 is TGTGCCAGCAGTCTGACAGGGAACTATGGCTACACCTTC. Protein sequence: CASSLTGNYGYTF.

This clone appeared a single time. The chain uses TRBV7-6 and TRBJ2-5; TRBD2 matches 8 bases. V was clipped by 7 bases and J by 1 base; unmatched bases: 11. This CDR3 spans 16 amino acids. CDR1 is SGHVS and CDR2 is FNYEAQ in the germline V gene. CDR3 sequence: CASTESPRGGQETQYF. The CDR3 DNA is TGTGCCAGCACAGAATCTCCCCGGGGGGGCCAAGAGACCCAGTACTTC.

CDR3 nucleotide sequence: TGTGCCAGCAGTTACGGGGACAGCCAAGGGCAGTACTTC. It yields the protein CASSYGDSQGQYF. V and J are TRBV6-6 and TRBJ2-7, with 7 nucleotides matching TRBD1. The germline gives CDR1 MNHNY, CDR2 SVGAGI (reference sequence). The V and J ends lost 2 bases and 9 bases, in that order; junction bases with no gene match: 7. The CDR3 sequence is 13 residues long.

The V call is TRBV4-2, the J call TRBJ1-6, with D tentatively TRBD1 (5 bases). The V gene's germline CDR1 is LGHNA and CDR2 YNFKEQ. Trimming pared 0 bases from V and 6 bases from J, leaving 12 bases between. CDR3 length equals 16 residues. CDR3 in DNA: TGTGCCAGCAGCCAAGATCCGGGGGGGACTAATTCACCCCTCCACTTT. It encodes CASSQDPGGTNSPLHF.

Regarding this clone: Within the sample, other DNA sequences also encode this same CDR3. In DNA, the CDR3 is TGTGCCAGCAGCTTAGTCGGGAGCACCGGGGAGCTGTTTTTT. Translating it yields CASSLVGSTGELFF. V gene TRBV7-9 combines with J gene TRBJ2-2, with D possibly TRBD2 on 6 matching bases. The length of the CDR3 is 14 residues. V dropped 1 base and J dropped 4 bases, with 7 bases sitting between them. Germline CDR1 is SEHNR and CDR2 is FQNEAQ (reference sequence).

As to this clone: Compared with germline, one end of the junction differs, possibly owing to a read error. The chain couples TRBV4-1 to TRBJ1-1; 7 bases align to TRBD1. The CDR3 has 15 amino acids. Germline lookup yields CDR1 MGHRA and CDR2 YSYEKL. CDR3 nucleotide sequence: TGCGCCAGCAGCCAAGGGGCAGGGGGGAACCCTGAAGCTTTCTTT. Translating gives CASSQGAGGNPEAFF.

This clone was recorded a few times. This sequence joins TRBV6-6 and TRBJ1-4; 7 positions match TRBD1. The ends lost 4 bases at V and 8 bases at J; junction bases unmatched: 13. Germline CDR1 is MNHNY and CDR2 is SVGAGI (reference sequence). This CDR3 is built from 16 residues. DNA for the CDR3: TGTGCCAGCAGTTCGACAGGGTTGCAATCTTCCGAAAAACTGTTTTTT. This codes for CASSSTGLQSSEKLFF.

The gene calls are TRBV5-8 and TRBJ2-1, with TRBD2 matching over 14 bases. Germline trimming cut 4 bases from V and 7 bases from J; bases unmatched to any gene: 4. This CDR3 spans 15 amino acids. Germline-derived CDR1 and CDR2 are SGHTS and YDEGEE. DNA of the CDR3: TGTGCCAGCAGCGTCGGGACTAGCGGGAGTAATGAGCAGTTCTTC. This gives the protein CASSVGTSGSNEQFF.

The chain uses TRBV5-1 and TRBJ2-5; a possible D gene is TRBD2 (6 bases). The J call is doubtful: the DNA matches TRBJ2-7 better. The germline CDR1 and CDR2 sequences are SGHRS and YFSETQ. The CDR3 is 15 amino acids. DNA for the CDR3: TGCGCCAGCAGCTTGGGATTAAGCGGGCTCGACGAGCAGTACTTC. It is translated as CASSLGLSGLDEQYF.

The chain employs TRBV19 and TRBJ1-1; 7 bases are shared with TRBD1. V dropped 5 bases and J dropped 0; count of bases not matched to a gene: 6. The CDR3 has 15 amino acids. Per the germline V gene, CDR1 is LNHDA and CDR2 is SQIVND (reference sequence). CDR3 nucleotide sequence: TGTGCCAGTAGTCCCCCAAGGGGGCTGAACACTGAAGCTTTCTTT. This gives the protein CASSPPRGLNTEAFF.

The V gene is TRBV7-2, the J gene TRBJ2-4; TRBD2 might be the D (5 bases). Trimming cost V 0 bases and J 9 bases, with 9 bases left between them. This CDR3 has 13 residues. In germline, CDR1 is SGHTA, CDR2 FQGNSA. CDR3 protein: CASSLAPRGIQYF. The CDR3 DNA sequence: TGTGCCAGCAGCTTAGCGCCCCGGGGCATTCAGTACTTC.